One and the same sample provided the 28 T cell receptor beta chains below, sequenced in a study of blood T cell repertoires in COVID-19. Data came from immunoSEQ multiplex PCR; TCRdb stores just in-frame clones and leaves some out. The repertoire includes 200,000 to 250,000 clones, 70% to 90% of them detected once, and roughly a tenth sits in the top ten. Source material: PBMCs or T cells enriched from blood (not recorded which). These receptors came from a man under 40 who had recovered from COVID-19.

The chain couples TRBV21-1 to TRBJ2-4; TRBD1 is taken as the D call from the table, unchecked against the DNA. TRBV21-1 is a pseudogene. The CDR3 length is 14 residues. CDR3 in DNA: TGTGCCAGCAGCAAAGTACAGCCCAAAAACATTCAGTACTTC. It yields the protein CASSKVQPKNIQYF.

This clone was detected only a few times. The chain joins TRBV19 to TRBJ1-6, with TRBD1 matching 8 bases. The ends lost 2 bases at V and 9 bases at J; junction bases unmatched: 12. The CDR3 loop spans 17 amino acids. In germline, CDR1 is LNHDA, CDR2 SQIVND (reference sequence). CDR3 in DNA: TGTGCCAGTAGTATAACAGCTTGGGACAGGCGTCTTTCACCCCTCCACTTT. Translating it yields CASSITAWDRRLSPLHF.

This chain joins TRBV21-1 and TRBJ2-4; the tabulated D call, TRBD1, remains unverified against the DNA. TRBV21-1 is a pseudogene. This CDR3 contains 11 residues. CDR3 sequence: CAASHKNIQYF. The CDR3 region has the DNA TGTGCCGCCTCACATAAAAACATTCAGTACTTC.

The chain couples TRBV7-2 to TRBJ2-7; unclear D gene. The germline V gene encodes CDR1 SGHTA and CDR2 FQGNSA. The CDR3 totals 12 residues. V was trimmed by 4 bases and J by 3 bases, leaving 7 bases between them. The CDR3 DNA sequence: TGTGCCAGCAGCTCTAATATCTACGAGCAGTACTTC. Its protein product is CASSSNIYEQYF.

The chain combines TRBV19 with TRBJ2-7; 10 bases align to TRBD1. Trimming took 6 bases from V and 3 from J; bases not matched to a gene: 5. CDR1 and CDR2 from the germline V gene are LNHDA and SQIVND (reference sequence). CDR3 length equals 14 residues. The CDR3 protein is CASSPGTGVYEQYF. CDR3 in DNA: TGTGCCAGTAGCCCCGGGACAGGGGTCTACGAGCAGTACTTC.

The chain joins TRBV7-2 to TRBJ1-6; no clear D. Trimming removed 1 base at V and 6 bases at J, with 10 bases between. The CDR3 consists of 15 residues. Looked up from germline, CDR1 is SGHTA and CDR2 is FQGNSA. CDR3: CASSLDGSTNSPLHF. The CDR3 DNA is TGTGCCAGCAGCTTAGATGGCAGTACTAATTCACCCCTCCACTTT.

The chain recombines TRBV7-9 with TRBJ1-5; 7 bases match TRBD1. Per germline, CDR1 SEHNR and CDR2 FQNEAQ (reference sequence). The CDR3 contains 15 residues. Unmatched junction bases numbered 4, after V lost 3 bases and J lost 2 bases. Here the CDR3 reads CASSLTGTGNQPQHF. The DNA for the CDR3 is TGTGCCAGCAGCTTGACAGGGACGGGCAATCAGCCCCAGCATTTT.

The V call is TRBV5-1, the J call TRBJ1-1; 8 bases are shared with TRBD1. This CDR3 region has 15 residues. Germline loops: CDR1 SGHRS, CDR2 YFSETQ. Trimming removed 0 bases from V and 3 bases from J; junction bases left unmatched: 4. The CDR3 coding sequence is TGCGCCAGCAGCTTGGGACAGGGGCTCTACACTGAAGCTTTCTTT. Its protein is CASSLGQGLYTEAFF.

A remark on this clone: The same CDR3 is also encoded by other DNA sequences in this sample. The gene calls are TRBV27 and TRBJ1-6, with TRBD1 identical over 7 bases. The CDR3 runs to 15 residues. The V gene end was trimmed by 11 bases and the J gene end by 7 bases; junction bases not matched to a gene: 14. From germline, CDR1 is MNHEY and CDR2 SMNVEV (reference sequence). CDR3 region: CASREGAPRNSPLHF. Here the CDR3 DNA reads TGTGCCTCCCGGGAGGGGGCGCCGCGGAATTCACCCCTCCACTTT.

The rearrangement joins TRBV7-9 to TRBJ2-1; maybe TRBD2 (6 bases). This CDR3 has 14 residues. Germline assignment: CDR1 SEHNR and CDR2 FQNEAQ (reference sequence). Trimming left V 4 bases short and J 2 bases short, with 9 bases between. The DNA for the CDR3 is TGTGCCAGCAGCTCGGAGGGAACCTACAATGAGCAGTTCTTC. Protein product: CASSSEGTYNEQFF.

This clone was seen only once. J is TRBJ2-3 and V is TRBV18; maybe TRBD2 (6 bases). V lost 2 bases and J 0 bases, leaving 12 bases between the germline ends. CDR3 length equals 16 residues. Per the germline V gene, CDR1 is KGHSH and CDR2 is LQKENI. CDR3: CASSPMEGRSTDTQYF. The CDR3 coding sequence is TGTGCCAGCTCACCAATGGAGGGGCGAAGCACAGATACGCAGTATTTT.

The chain carries TRBV27 and TRBJ2-1; D possibly corresponds to TRBD2 (7 bases). The CDR3 covers 16 residues. Trimming left V 6 bases short and J 5 bases short, with 20 bases between. The germline V gene encodes CDR1 MNHEY and CDR2 SMNVEV (reference sequence). The DNA for the CDR3 is TGTGCCAGCAGCCCCCCAGCGTGGGGGGGCCACAATGAGCAGTTCTTC. This translates into CASSPPAWGGHNEQFF.

This chain uses TRBV11-2 with TRBJ1-4; possible D gene TRBD1, 5 bases. Trimming cost V 3 bases and J 5 bases, with 10 bases left between them. The germline CDR1 and CDR2 sequences are SGHAT and FQNNGV. The length of the CDR3 is 14 residues. DNA for the CDR3: TGTGCCAGCAGCTTCTGGGGCCTGAATGAAAAACTGTTTTTT. Translation gives CASSFWGLNEKLFF. Full variable domain (rest looked up from reference TRBV11-2 and TRBJ1-4): EAGVAQSPRYKIIEKRQSVAFWCNPISGHATLYWYQQILGQGPKLLIQFQNNGVVDDSQLPKDRFSAERLKGVDSTLKIQPAKLEDSAVYLCASSFWGLNEKLFFGSGTQLSVL.

The chain is built from TRBV27 and TRBJ1-6; D ambiguous. Germline CDR1 is MNHEY and CDR2 is SMNVEV (reference sequence). V was shortened by 3 bases and J by 4 bases, with 7 bases between the two germline ends. CDR3 length equals 14 residues. In DNA, the CDR3 is TGTGCCAGCAGTTTGACTGTTTATAATTCACCCCTCCACTTT. This sequence encodes CASSLTVYNSPLHF.

This sequence joins TRBV19 and TRBJ2-2; D is perhaps TRBD2 (7 bases). Germline V gene sequence: CDR1 LNHDA, CDR2 SQIVND (reference sequence). The V end lost 7 bases, the J end lost 7 bases, and 22 bases lay between the germline ends. The CDR3 has 16 residues. Here the CDR3 DNA reads TGTGCCAGTAAGAATTCGTTTCGGGGGGCCGGCGGGGAGCTGTTTTTT. Protein: CASKNSFRGAGGELFF.

The chain recombines TRBV15 with TRBJ2-2, with a tentative D call TRBD1 (6 bases). The CDR3 consists of 15 residues. CDR1 is LNHNV and CDR2 is YYDKDF in the germline V gene (reference sequence). Trimming took off 1 base at V and 1 base at J, with 7 bases between the two ends. The CDR3 sequence is CATSRGGGNTGELFF. The CDR3 DNA reads as TGTGCCACCAGCAGAGGAGGGGGGAACACCGGGGAGCTGTTTTTT.

CDR3 in DNA: TGCGCCAGCAGTAAACAGGGGGGGAAGGAGACCCAGTACTTC. Translation gives CASSKQGGKETQYF. The chain links TRBV5-1 to TRBJ2-5; D might be TRBD1 (8 bases). There are 14 residues in the CDR3. Trimming shortened V by 5 bases and J by 5 bases, and 16 bases separated the two germline ends. Germline CDR1 is SGHRS and CDR2 is YFSETQ.

The chain couples TRBV11-2 to TRBJ1-3; 8 bases map to TRBD1. Germline CDR1 and CDR2: SGHAT and FQNNGV. CDR3 length equals 16 residues. Trimming took 5 bases from V and 3 from J; bases not matched to a gene: 9. The DNA for the CDR3 is TGTGCCAGCAGCGCCCAGACAGGGGCAAGTGGAAACACCATATATTTT. Its protein is CASSAQTGASGNTIYF.

This chain links TRBV3-1 (or the pseudogene TRBV3-2) with TRBJ2-1, with D tentatively TRBD2 (6 bases). In germline, CDR1 is LGHDT, CDR2 YNNKEL (reference sequence). This CDR3 is 18 amino acids long. The V gene lost 2 bases and the J gene lost 2 bases, with 19 bases spanning the gap. CDR3 in amino acids: CASSQILWVAETYNEQFF. The CDR3 region has the DNA TGTGCCAGCAGCCAAATATTATGGGTAGCGGAGACCTACAATGAGCAGTTCTTC.

This chain uses TRBV18 with TRBJ2-5, with TRBD2 matching 10 bases. Trimming at V came to 1 base and at J to 3 bases, leaving 5 bases not matched to a gene. The CDR3 spans 16 residues. The germline V gene encodes CDR1 KGHSH and CDR2 LQKENI. The CDR3 DNA reads TGTGCCAGCTCACCACTCCGGCTAGCGGGAGAAGAGACCCAGTACTTC. The encoded protein is CASSPLRLAGEETQYF.

This chain links TRBV9 with TRBJ1-2; weak D call: TRBD1 (6 bases). The V end lost 4 bases, the J end lost 8 bases, and 15 bases lay between the germline ends. CDR1 is SGDLS and CDR2 is YYNGEE in the germline V gene. CDR3 length: 13 amino acids. The CDR3 sequence: CASSTSQGEGYTF. In nucleotides, the CDR3 is TGTGCCAGCAGCACTTCACAGGGTGAGGGCTACACCTTC.

This chain uses TRBV5-1 with TRBJ2-7; 7 bases are shared with TRBD2. The germline gives CDR1 SGHRS, CDR2 YFSETQ. This CDR3 contains 16 residues. The junction had 7 bases not matched to a gene; V was cut back by 0 bases and J by 1 base. CDR3 DNA sequence: TGCGCCAGCAGCTTGGGGCTAGCGGTAGGTTCCTACGAGCAGTACTTC. Translating it yields CASSLGLAVGSYEQYF.

The J gene is TRBJ2-1, the V gene TRBV28; TRBD2 matches 13 bases. The CDR3 length is 19 residues. Unmatched junction bases numbered 19, after V lost 6 bases and J lost 8 bases. CDR1 and CDR2 from the germline V gene are MDHEN and SYDVKM. CDR3 sequence reads: CASSLLGALGLAGTHEQFF. The CDR3 region has the DNA TGTGCCAGCAGCTTGCTGGGGGCCCTGGGACTAGCGGGAACACATGAGCAGTTCTTC.

V is TRBV21-1 and J is TRBJ2-2; the table's D gene call, TRBD2, was not cross checked with the DNA. TRBV21-1 is designated a pseudogene. The CDR3 runs to 16 residues. The CDR3 loop is CASSLRLAANTGELFF. CDR3 bases: TGTGCCAGCAGCTTACGACTAGCGGCGAACACCGGGGAGCTGTTTTTT.

This chain uses TRBV5-4 with TRBJ2-1; the D gene is possibly TRBD2 (5 bases). The CDR3 sequence is 15 residues long. Trimming left V 4 bases short and J 9 bases short, with 20 bases between. Germline CDR1 reads SGHNT; CDR2 reads YYREEE (reference sequence). The CDR3 region is CASSQDPSPSGEQFF. The CDR3 nucleotides read TGTGCCAGCAGCCAAGATCCTAGCCCCTCCGGTGAGCAGTTCTTC.

The V call is TRBV7-6, the J call TRBJ2-5; D remains ambiguous. Between the trimmed V and J ends, which lost 6 bases and 4 bases, there was a span of 12 bases. Per the germline V gene, CDR1 is SGHVS and CDR2 is FNYEAQ. This CDR3 region has 13 residues. CDR3 nucleotide sequence: TGTGCCAGCAGGTCTCCCAGTGGAGAGACCCAGTACTTC. Protein: CASRSPSGETQYF.

The count of this clone is one. The chain links TRBV5-1 to TRBJ1-1, with 12 bases fitting TRBD1. This CDR3 is built from 18 residues. Germline CDR1 is SGHRS and CDR2 is YFSETQ. Germline trimming cut 0 bases from V and 5 bases from J; bases unmatched to any gene: 11. In DNA, the CDR3 is TGCGCCAGCAGCTTGGGGATCCGGGACAGGGGGCGAGGAACTGAAGCTTTCTTT. Residues: CASSLGIRDRGRGTEAFF. Full variable domain (missing parts from reference TRBV5-1 and TRBJ1-1): KAGVTQTPRYLIKTRGQQVTLSCSPISGHRSVSWYQQTPGQGLQFLFEYFSETQRNKGNFPGRFSGRQFSNSRSEMNVSTLELGDSALYLCASSLGIRDRGRGTEAFFGQGTRLTVV.

This clone was observed once. The CDR3 DNA is TGTGCCTGGAGTATTACACAGGGGAGCGGCTACACCTTC. This codes for CAWSITQGSGYTF. V gene TRBV30 combines with J gene TRBJ1-2, with 7 bases fitting TRBD1. The germline V gene has CDR1 GTSNPN and CDR2 SVGIG (reference sequence). The length of the CDR3 is 13 residues. V lost 2 bases and J lost 8; bases outside the gene matches: 8.